The source of this T cell receptor beta chain is a study of T cells in Graves' hyperthyroidism and ophthalmopathy. TCR beta CDR3 region amplification was performed from RNA transcripts. An initial round of RT-PCR targeting the TCR CDR3 relied on the HTBI primer set. TCRdb re-called the multiplex PCR reads through MiXCR, storing one row per CDR3 protein. The sample includes more than 150,000 distinct CDR3 sequences, 15% to 20% of them seen just once. The table lists this clonotype with a few counts. The germline V gene encodes CDR1 SQVTM and CDR2 ANQGSEA. The CDR3 covers 17 residues. V gave up 0 bases and J gave up 0 bases, with 12 bases separating them.

The clonotype originates from a woman aged 45-60 years with Graves' hyperthyroidism. The chain combines TRBV29-1 with TRBJ2-6; D ambiguous. Material for sequencing was blood. CDR3 nucleotide sequence: TGCAGCGTTGAAGATCGTTCAATTAGCTCTGGGGCCAACGTCCTGACTTTC. Encoded protein: CSVEDRSISSGANVLTF.